One sample yielded the 15 T cell receptor beta chains listed below, sequenced in a study of shared clonotypes between healthy human individuals. TCRdb's table, derived via immunoSEQ multiplex PCR, lists solely in-frame clones and lacks some. The data hold roughly 2,500,000 clones, with approximately 93% observed a single time. The sequencing input was naive CD4+ T cells from PBMCs. Subset defined: CD45RA+ positively selected. These receptors were obtained from a man aged 18-30 years in good health. Some clones in this sample may be carry-over from other donors' samples.

The rearrangement uses TRBV21-1 and TRBJ2-3; the table's D call, TRBD2, was not checked against the DNA. TRBV21-1 is a pseudogene. This CDR3 has 14 amino acids. DNA for the CDR3: TGTGCCAGCAGCAAAGTAGCGGGAAGAGATACGCAGTATTTT. It translates to CASSKVAGRDTQYF.

This clone came up once. This rearrangement joins TRBV4-1 to TRBJ2-2; D might be TRBD1 or TRBD2, each matching 5 bases. This CDR3 spans 16 amino acids. Germline V gene sequence: CDR1 MGHRA, CDR2 YSYEKL. The germline V and J ends were trimmed by 5 bases and 0 bases, with 13 bases remaining between them. CDR3 region: CASSAPGTTNTGELFF. The CDR3 DNA follows: TGCGCCAGCAGCGCGCCCGGGACCACGAACACCGGGGAGCTGTTTTTT.

The rearrangement links TRBV5-1 to TRBJ2-1; D possibly corresponds to TRBD1 (5 bases). V shed 5 bases and J shed 8 bases, with 11 bases lying between them. The germline V gene has CDR1 SGHRS and CDR2 YFSETQ. The CDR3 extends over 12 amino acids. The CDR3 is CASSKGRDEQFF. CDR3 nucleotides: TGCGCCAGCAGTAAGGGGCGCGATGAGCAGTTCTTC.

The chain combines TRBV6-5 with TRBJ1-6; tentative D call: TRBD1 (5 bases). V was trimmed by 2 bases and J by 0 bases, leaving 5 bases between them. This CDR3 spans 15 amino acids. Germline V gene data show CDR1 as MNHEY and CDR2 as SVGAGI. CDR3 sequence: CASSYDSSYNSPLHF. CDR3 in DNA: TGTGCCAGCAGTTACGACAGCTCCTATAATTCACCCCTCCACTTT.

The chain is built from TRBV15 and TRBJ2-7; 10 nucleotides line up with TRBD2. Germline V gives CDR1 LNHNV, CDR2 YYDKDF (reference sequence). The V segment lost 1 base and the J segment 6 bases; nucleotides outside the gene matches: 3. CDR3 length equals 14 residues. DNA of the CDR3: TGTGCCACCAGCAGAGCCGGGACTAGCGCCGAGCAGTACTTC. Amino acids: CATSRAGTSAEQYF.

CDR3 nucleotides: TGTGCCAGCAGCGTAGATTTAAGGAGGAACACCATATATTTT. Its translation: CASSVDLRRNTIYF. The rearrangement uses TRBV9 and TRBJ1-3; no reliable D call. The ends were cut back, 0 bases at V and 7 bases at J, with 11 bases in the middle. The CDR3 runs 14 residues. Germline V gene sequence: CDR1 SGDLS, CDR2 YYNGEE.

The rearrangement links TRBV5-1 to TRBJ2-1, with TRBD1 matching over 9 bases. Germline trimming cut 4 bases from V and 3 bases from J; bases unmatched to any gene: 2. Germline values: CDR1 SGHRS, CDR2 YFSETQ. This CDR3 contains 14 residues. The DNA of the CDR3 is TGCGCCAGCAGCCGACAGGGGGACTACAATGAGCAGTTCTTC. Residues: CASSRQGDYNEQFF.

This rearrangement joins TRBV7-2 to TRBJ2-3, with TRBD2 as a possible D gene (6 bases). Per the germline V gene, CDR1 is SGHTA and CDR2 is FQGNSA. The CDR3 runs 15 residues. The ends were cut back, 3 bases at V and 6 bases at J, with 16 bases in the middle. CDR3: CASSFVWGDGDTQYF. CDR3 bases: TGTGCCAGCAGCTTTGTTTGGGGGGATGGGGATACGCAGTATTTT.

The chain has TRBV19 and TRBJ2-3; D call uncertain. The CDR3 is made up of 12 amino acids. The V end lost 0 bases, the J end lost 6 bases, and 4 bases lay between the germline ends. Germline values: CDR1 LNHDA, CDR2 SQIVND (reference sequence). CDR3 residues: CASSIERDTQYF. The CDR3 DNA is TGTGCCAGTAGTATAGAGAGGGATACGCAGTATTTT.

In nucleotides, the CDR3 is TGTGCCAGCAGCGCCCTAACAGGGGCCAGCACCGGGGAGCTGTTTTTT. The encoded protein is CASSALTGASTGELFF. The rearrangement links TRBV14 to TRBJ2-2; TRBD1 matches at 7 bases. Looked up from germline, CDR1 is SGHDN and CDR2 is FVKESK. J was trimmed by 4 bases and V by 5 bases; bases with no gene match: 10. There are 16 residues in the CDR3.

The chain couples TRBV15 to TRBJ1-5; no clear D gene. The CDR3 sequence is 14 residues long. With 0 bases removed from V and 5 bases from J, the gap between germline ends came to 8 bases. Germline CDR1 LNHNV, CDR2 YYDKDF (reference sequence). The chain's CDR3 is CATSRDSRDQPQHF. The CDR3 DNA sequence: TGTGCCACCAGCAGAGATTCGAGAGATCAGCCCCAGCATTTT.

V is TRBV5-5 and J is TRBJ1-2; possibly TRBD1 for D (5 bases). The CDR3 contains 16 residues. Germline loops: CDR1 SGHKS, CDR2 YYEKEE (reference sequence). V lost 0 bases, J lost 4 bases, and 16 bases lay in between. CDR3 protein: CASSLAEGPISYGYTF. The CDR3 DNA reads TGTGCCAGCAGCTTGGCTGAGGGACCCATTTCCTATGGCTACACCTTC.

In its sample, this clone was seen once. The chain recombines TRBV5-1 with TRBJ2-2, with TRBD2 as a possible D gene (6 bases). CDR1 is SGHRS, CDR2 YFSETQ, per germline. With 4 bases removed from V and 0 bases from J, the gap between germline ends came to 10 bases. The CDR3 is made up of 15 amino acids. The CDR3 loop is CASSLRLANTGELFF. CDR3 DNA: TGCGCCAGCAGCCTCCGACTAGCGAACACCGGGGAGCTGTTTTTT. The variable domain in full, with the rest retrieved from reference TRBV5-1 and TRBJ2-2, is KAGVTQTPRYLIKTRGQQVTLSCSPISGHRSVSWYQQTPGQGLQFLFEYFSETQRNKGNFPGRFSGRQFSNSRSEMNVSTLELGDSALYLCASSLRLANTGELFFGEGSRLTVL.

The chain employs TRBV5-6 and TRBJ2-5; 8 bases line up with TRBD2. The J call is uncertain, as TRBJ2-7 better fits the DNA end. CDR3 size: 18 residues. From germline, CDR1 is SGHDT and CDR2 YYEEEE. This CDR3 reads CASSFALAGLNAPYEQYF. CDR3 DNA: TGTGCCAGCAGCTTCGCCCTAGCGGGCCTTAACGCCCCCTACGAGCAGTACTTC.

CDR3 DNA: TGTGCCAGCAGTCCATACTCAATCAGGCGGGGACAACCCTACGAGCAGTACTTC. Protein sequence: CASSPYSIRRGQPYEQYF. The chain links TRBV27 to TRBJ2-7; either TRBD1 or TRBD2 may supply D (6 bases each). Looked up from germline, CDR1 is MNHEY and CDR2 is SMNVEV (reference sequence). This CDR3 comprises 18 residues. V lost 5 bases and J lost 2, with 25 bases in between.